Shown below are 19 T cell receptor beta chains from a single sample sequenced in a study of OX40 agonist ivuxolimab in advanced cancers. Sequencing was performed with immunoSEQ multiplex PCR; in TCRdb, only in-frame clones are kept and a portion is missing. The table has 45,000 to 60,000 clones, roughly 89% seen once. The specimen was CD4+ or CD8+ T cells sorted from blood, collected in a trial of the OX40 agonist ivuxolimab. These receptors were taken from an adult with an advanced solid tumor such as melanoma, head and neck, liver or kidney cancer.

The chain joins TRBV10-2 to TRBJ2-7; D ambiguous. The ends were cut back, 6 bases at V and 3 bases at J, with 15 bases in the middle. Germline V gene data show CDR1 as WSHSY and CDR2 as SAAADI. The CDR3 is 14 residues long. The CDR3 protein is CASSVNRDFYEQYV. The CDR3 DNA follows: TGCGCCAGCAGCGTAAATCGTGACTTCTACGAGCAGTACGTC.

The chain is built from TRBV7-3 and TRBJ1-2; tentatively, D is TRBD1 (5 bases). The CDR3 has 13 residues. V lost 5 bases, J lost 4 bases, and 11 bases lay in between. The V gene's germline CDR1 is SGHTA and CDR2 FQGTGA. The chain's CDR3 is CASSETAGYGYTF. CDR3 in DNA: TGTGCCAGCAGCGAGACAGCTGGCTATGGCTACACCTTC.

V is TRBV7-3 and J is TRBJ2-1; 7 bases fit TRBD2. Per germline, CDR1 SGHTA and CDR2 FQGTGA. J lost 8 bases, V lost 6 bases, and 10 bases had no gene match. CDR3 length equals 14 residues. CDR3 sequence: CASRDPREVDEQFF. The CDR3, as DNA: TGTGCCAGCAGGGATCCCCGGGAGGTCGATGAGCAGTTCTTC.

This rearrangement joins TRBV28 to TRBJ2-5, with D tentatively TRBD2 (6 bases). Between the trimmed V and J ends, which lost 1 base and 5 bases, there was a span of 17 bases. Germline CDR1 and CDR2: MDHEN and SYDVKM. The CDR3 totals 16 residues. CDR3: CASSLYGLPAGETQYF. The DNA for the CDR3 is TGTGCCAGCAGTTTATACGGCCTCCCGGCGGGGGAGACCCAGTACTTC.

This clone has just one count. The CDR3 coding sequence is TGTGCCAGCATTTCGGACCCTTCGGAATCGACCCAGTACTTC. Translating it yields CASISDPSESTQYF. This rearrangement joins TRBV6-1 to TRBJ2-5; D remains unclear. Germline V gene sequence: CDR1 MNHNS, CDR2 SASEGT. V gave up 7 bases and J gave up 7 bases, with 19 bases separating them. The CDR3 loop spans 14 amino acids.

The V call is TRBV4-3, the J call TRBJ2-2; D unresolved. CDR1 is LGHNA and CDR2 is YSLEER in the germline V gene. The CDR3 has 15 residues. V lost 0 bases and J 1 base, leaving 6 bases between the germline ends. The CDR3 sequence: CASSQEDENTGELFF. For the CDR3, the DNA is TGCGCCAGCAGCCAAGAAGACGAGAACACCGGGGAGCTGTTTTTT.

The rearrangement links TRBV28 to TRBJ1-1; tentative D call: TRBD1 (5 bases). Germline V lookup: CDR1 MDHEN, CDR2 SYDVKM. The germline V and J ends were trimmed by 11 bases and 6 bases, with 13 bases remaining between them. The CDR3 has 11 amino acids. CDR3: CAQRAGPEAFF. The DNA of the CDR3 is TGTGCCCAGCGGGCAGGGCCTGAAGCTTTCTTT.

The chain carries TRBV4-1 and TRBJ1-3; tentative D call: TRBD1 (6 bases). This CDR3 spans 17 amino acids. Trimming stripped 2 bases from V and 0 bases from J, with 14 bases between. Germline loops: CDR1 MGHRA, CDR2 YSYEKL. The CDR3 region is CASSQPGQLYSGNTIYF. The CDR3 region has the DNA TGCGCCAGCAGCCAACCCGGACAGTTATACTCTGGAAACACCATATATTTT.

The gene calls are TRBV14 and TRBJ1-6; D gene uncertain. Germline CDR1 is SGHDN and CDR2 is FVKESK. This CDR3 comprises 16 residues. V shed 3 bases and J shed 7 bases, with 16 bases lying between them. This chain's CDR3 is CASSQFPRGENSPLHF. The CDR3 nucleotides read TGTGCCAGCAGCCAGTTCCCACGGGGAGAGAATTCACCCCTCCACTTT.

This chain joins TRBV7-6 and TRBJ2-1; 8 nucleotides agree with TRBD1. Germline V gene sequence: CDR1 SGHVS, CDR2 FNYEAQ. The CDR3 runs to 13 residues. V lost 5 bases to trimming and J lost 10 bases; unmatched junction nucleotides: 7. CDR3 residues: CASSRDRGEEQFF. In DNA, the CDR3 is TGTGCCAGCAGCCGAGACAGGGGTGAGGAGCAGTTCTTC.

The rearrangement joins TRBV7-9 to TRBJ2-1; 8 nucleotides line up with TRBD2. V shed 3 bases, J shed 9 bases, and the junction held 13 bases outside the gene matches. The CDR3 has 16 amino acids. Looked up from germline, CDR1 is SEHNR and CDR2 is FQNEAQ (reference sequence). The CDR3 sequence is CASSFKRESLQIEQFF. The CDR3, as DNA: TGTGCCAGCAGCTTCAAGCGGGAGTCCTTACAAATTGAGCAGTTCTTC.

The rearrangement links TRBV6-1 to TRBJ1-2, with no clear D. V lost 0 bases and J 4 bases, leaving 18 bases between the germline ends. Germline lookup yields CDR1 MNHNS and CDR2 SASEGT. This CDR3 has 17 amino acids. The CDR3 DNA reads TGTGCCAGCAGTGAAGCGCTGACGGTCAATATGGTCTATGGCTACACCTTC. Protein product: CASSEALTVNMVYGYTF.

This chain joins TRBV4-1 and TRBJ1-1; D gene uncertain. This CDR3 has 14 residues. With 0 bases removed from V and 4 bases from J, the gap between germline ends came to 9 bases. From germline, CDR1 is MGHRA and CDR2 YSYEKL. The DNA for the CDR3 is TGCGCCAGCAGCCAAGAGCAGCGGATCACTGAAGCTTTCTTT. This gives the protein CASSQEQRITEAFF.

V usage is TRBV27 and J usage is TRBJ2-5; tentatively, D is TRBD2 (6 bases). Germline CDR1 is MNHEY and CDR2 is SMNVEV (reference sequence). V lost 5 bases and J lost 4, with 20 bases in between. This CDR3 has 16 residues. Here the CDR3 DNA reads TGTGCCAGCAGTCCCCGAGCGACTAGTATGGGAGAGACCCAGTACTTC. It encodes CASSPRATSMGETQYF.

The chain carries TRBV7-9 and TRBJ2-5; D may be TRBD1 (6 bases). The DNA end lines up better with TRBJ2-7; the J call may be wrong. This CDR3 contains 12 residues. Per germline, CDR1 SEHNR and CDR2 FQNEAQ (reference sequence). This CDR3 is CASGQSSYEQYF. The DNA for the CDR3 is TGTGCCAGTGGACAGAGCTCCTACGAGCAGTACTTC.

The V call is TRBV7-9, the J call TRBJ1-4; D perhaps matches TRBD1 (6 bases). The CDR3 runs 15 residues. Looked up from germline, CDR1 is SEHNR and CDR2 is FQNEAQ (reference sequence). The germline V and J ends were trimmed by 5 bases and 6 bases, with 16 bases remaining between them. The CDR3 DNA is TGTGCCAGCAGCCCACCGACAGGATTAGATGAAAAACTGTTTTTT. This sequence encodes CASSPPTGLDEKLFF. Full variable domain (outside the CDR3, taken from reference TRBV7-9 and TRBJ1-4): DTGVSQNPRHKITKRGQNVTFRCDPISEHNRLYWYRQTLGQGPEFLTYFQNEAQLEKSRLLSDRFSAERPKGSFSTLEIQRTEQGDSAMYLCASSPPTGLDEKLFFGSGTQLSVL.

The rearrangement joins TRBV9 to TRBJ1-1, with a weak D call TRBD1 (6 bases). Germline loops: CDR1 SGDLS, CDR2 YYNGEE. The CDR3 length is 15 residues. Trimming left V 0 bases short and J 3 bases short, with 12 bases between. The CDR3: CASSVVQGPDTEAFF. The DNA of the CDR3 is TGTGCCAGCAGCGTAGTTCAGGGGCCGGACACTGAAGCTTTCTTT.

The V gene is TRBV28, the J gene TRBJ2-1; D may be TRBD2 (5 bases). Trimming took 7 bases from V and 9 from J, leaving 16 bases between them. Germline lookup yields CDR1 MDHEN and CDR2 SYDVKM. There are 13 residues in the CDR3. The CDR3 DNA sequence: TGTGCCAGCACCAACGACGGGGTGGGTGAGCAGTTCTTC. Translating gives CASTNDGVGEQFF.

The V gene is TRBV7-9, the J gene TRBJ2-3; the match to TRBD1 covers 9 bases. Losses at the gene ends were 5 bases for V and 4 bases for J; bases not matched to a gene: 10. Germline values: CDR1 SEHNR, CDR2 FQNEAQ (reference sequence). This CDR3 has 16 amino acids. The chain's CDR3 is CASSIYDRGGPDTQYF. CDR3 DNA sequence: TGTGCCAGCAGCATCTACGACAGGGGGGGCCCAGATACGCAGTATTTT.